Here is one TCR beta chain with its context. As yet, its antigen is unknown. This sample stems from a study of fetal regulatory T cell absence and autoimmunity. About the research overall: The IPEX patients lacked clinical diabetes but had exocrine pancreas autoimmunity. Study-level results: Compared with cord blood, pancreas showed oligoclonal TCR enrichment, some clones over 90-fold. TRB gene family usage was broadly similar in cord blood and pancreas.

Trimming took off 11 bases at V and 5 bases at J, with 16 bases between the two ends. This CDR3 has 13 residues. The survey-level immunoSEQ assay was used. The method was immunoSEQ multiplex PCR; TCRdb's version includes in-frame clones alone and lacks a portion of them. The sample carries 85,000 to 100,000 clones, 60% to 80% recorded once. Sequencing input: pancreas tissue. This rearrangement joins TRBV23-1 to TRBJ2-1, with D perhaps matching TRBD1 (6 bases). TRBV23-1 counts as an open reading frame of uncertain function. This TCR was sampled from a male donor with IPEX syndrome. CDR3 residues: CAPTGTSNNEQFF. Here the CDR3 DNA reads TGCGCCCCGACCGGGACATCTAACAATGAGCAGTTCTTC.